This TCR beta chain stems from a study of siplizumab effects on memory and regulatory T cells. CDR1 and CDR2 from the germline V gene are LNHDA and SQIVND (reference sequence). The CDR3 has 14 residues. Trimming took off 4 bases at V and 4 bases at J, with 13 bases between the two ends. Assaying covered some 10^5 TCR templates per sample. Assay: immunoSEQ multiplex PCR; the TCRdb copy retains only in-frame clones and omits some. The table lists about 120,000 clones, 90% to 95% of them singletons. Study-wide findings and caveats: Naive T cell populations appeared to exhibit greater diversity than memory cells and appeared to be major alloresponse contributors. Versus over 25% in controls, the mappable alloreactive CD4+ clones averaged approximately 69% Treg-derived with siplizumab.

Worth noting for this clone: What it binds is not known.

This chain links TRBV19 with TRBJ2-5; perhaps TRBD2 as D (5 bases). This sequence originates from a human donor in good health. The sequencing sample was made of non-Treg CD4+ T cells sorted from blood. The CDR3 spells CASSTTLRAETQYF. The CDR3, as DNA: TGTGCCAGTAGTACGACCCTGAGGGCAGAGACCCAGTACTTC. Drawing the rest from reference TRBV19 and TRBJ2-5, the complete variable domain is DGGITQSPKYLFRKEGQNVTLSCEQNLNHDAMYWYRQDPGQGLRLIYYSQIVNDFQKGDIAEGYSVSREKKESFPLTVTSAQKNPTAFYLCASSTTLRAETQYFGPGTRLLVL.